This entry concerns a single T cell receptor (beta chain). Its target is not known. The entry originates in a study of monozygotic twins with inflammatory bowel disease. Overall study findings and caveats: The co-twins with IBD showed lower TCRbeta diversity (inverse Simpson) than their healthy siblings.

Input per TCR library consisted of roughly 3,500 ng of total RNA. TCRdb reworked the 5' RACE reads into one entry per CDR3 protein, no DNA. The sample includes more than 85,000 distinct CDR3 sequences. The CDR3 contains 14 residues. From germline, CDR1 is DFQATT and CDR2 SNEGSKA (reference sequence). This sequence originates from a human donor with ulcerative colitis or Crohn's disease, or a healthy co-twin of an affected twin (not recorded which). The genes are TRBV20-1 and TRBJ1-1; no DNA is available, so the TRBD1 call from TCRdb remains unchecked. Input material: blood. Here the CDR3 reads CSARGSGGRTEAFF.